What follows are 20 T cell receptor beta chains derived from one specimen sequenced in a study of cytomegalovirus exposure and HLA in healthy donors. 60 Vbeta and 13 Jbeta primers were used in PCR. Some clones are missing from TCRdb's copy, which holds only in-frame ones; the method was immunoSEQ multiplex PCR. The table shows around 100,000 clones, with 60% to 80% occurring only once. The material sequenced was PBMCs. The receptors were gathered from a woman aged 25-40 years in good health and CMV-seropositive.

The CDR3 loop reads CASSPQRQLGQPQHF. In DNA form, the CDR3 reads TGTGCCAGCTCACCGCAGAGACAGCTCGGGCAGCCCCAGCATTTT. This chain joins TRBV18 and TRBJ1-5; the D gene is possibly TRBD1 (5 bases). The germline V gene has CDR1 KGHSH and CDR2 LQKENI. The CDR3 is made up of 15 amino acids. Deletions cut 3 bases from V and 7 bases from J, with 16 bases between.

The gene calls are TRBV7-9 and TRBJ2-1; D is ambiguous. The CDR3 is 15 amino acids. V was cut by 4 bases and J by 5 bases, with 15 bases left in between. Per the germline V gene, CDR1 is SEHNR and CDR2 is FQNEAQ (reference sequence). For the CDR3, the DNA is TGTGCCAGCAGCTCGTTGCTAGTTCGGGACAATGAGCAGTTCTTC. It encodes CASSSLLVRDNEQFF.

The gene calls are TRBV5-1 and TRBJ2-7; perhaps TRBD2 as D (6 bases). In germline, CDR1 is SGHRS, CDR2 YFSETQ. This CDR3 has 14 residues. Trimming cost V 4 bases and J 3 bases, with 14 bases left between them. The CDR3 DNA follows: TGCGCCAGCAGCAGGGTAGCGGCTGACTACGAGCAGTACTTC. This gives the protein CASSRVAADYEQYF.

The chain recombines TRBV10-3 with TRBJ2-1; a weak D match, TRBD2 (6 bases). V was trimmed by 7 bases and J by 0 bases, leaving 10 bases between them. This CDR3 is 14 amino acids long. CDR1 is ENHRY and CDR2 is SYGVKD in the germline V gene. The CDR3 region has the DNA TGTGCCATCAAAGCGACTAGCTCCTACAATGAGCAGTTCTTC. Translating it yields CAIKATSSYNEQFF.

Note on this clone: Other DNA sequences within the sample encode an identical CDR3. This sequence joins TRBV7-9 and TRBJ1-5; TRBD1 might be the D (5 bases). This CDR3 comprises 12 residues. CDR1 and CDR2 (germline): SEHNR, FQNEAQ (reference sequence). V shed 5 bases and J shed 6 bases, with 8 bases lying between them. The CDR3: CASSLGGQPQHF. The CDR3 nucleotides read TGTGCCAGCAGCCTGGGGGGTCAGCCCCAGCATTTT.

V is TRBV5-1 and J is TRBJ2-2; D might be TRBD1 (6 bases). Germline assignment: CDR1 SGHRS and CDR2 YFSETQ. CDR3 size: 16 residues. Trimming stripped 4 bases from V and 7 bases from J, with 20 bases between. CDR3 DNA sequence: TGCGCCAGCAGCCCTTACCCTCAGGGGAAGGGCGGGGAGCTGTTTTTT. Its protein is CASSPYPQGKGGELFF.

The chain carries TRBV27 and TRBJ2-5; 12 nucleotides line up with TRBD1. The CDR3 is 14 amino acids. Germline V CDR1 and CDR2: MNHEY, SMNVEV (reference sequence). V trimming: 5 bases; J trimming: 11 bases; junction bases outside the gene matches: 9. CDR3: CASSPGTGGVGQYF. CDR3 DNA sequence: TGTGCCAGCAGTCCCGGGACAGGGGGCGTTGGGCAGTACTTC.

This CDR3 is CAIGPGQGTSPLHF. As DNA, the CDR3 is TGTGCCATCGGACCGGGACAGGGTACATCACCCCTCCACTTT. This chain links TRBV10-3 with TRBJ1-6; TRBD1 aligns across 9 bases. The CDR3 loop spans 14 amino acids. Germline V CDR1 and CDR2: ENHRY, SYGVKD. Trimming removed 8 bases from V and 10 bases from J; junction bases left unmatched: 9.

This clone has a single count. This chain links TRBV7-9 with TRBJ2-1; D remains ambiguous. There are 12 residues in the CDR3. CDR1 and CDR2 from the germline V gene are SEHNR and FQNEAQ (reference sequence). V lost 1 base to trimming and J lost 6 bases, with 4 bases between them. This CDR3 reads CASSLDRNEQFF. The CDR3 region has the DNA TGTGCCAGCAGCTTAGATCGCAATGAGCAGTTCTTC.

The chain couples TRBV30 to TRBJ2-1, with 7 bases aligning to TRBD1. This CDR3 is built from 12 residues. The junction had 8 bases not matched to a gene; V was cut back by 2 bases and J by 13 bases. Germline V gives CDR1 GTSNPN, CDR2 SVGIG (reference sequence). CDR3 coding DNA: TGTGCCTGGAGTTCTCAAGACAGGGTACAGTTCTTC. Protein sequence: CAWSSQDRVQFF.

The gene calls are TRBV9 and TRBJ2-1; TRBD1 aligns across 7 bases. Germline assignment: CDR1 SGDLS and CDR2 YYNGEE. The length of the CDR3 is 15 residues. The ends lost 0 bases at V and 0 bases at J; junction bases unmatched: 0. This CDR3 is CASSVAGGSYNEQFF. The DNA of the CDR3 is TGTGCCAGCAGCGTAGCAGGGGGCTCCTACAATGAGCAGTTCTTC.

The table lists this clone with a few counts. The gene calls are TRBV5-6 and TRBJ2-5, with D maybe TRBD1 (5 bases). Per the germline V gene, CDR1 is SGHDT and CDR2 is YYEEEE. This CDR3 comprises 14 residues. Trimming left V 0 bases short and J 7 bases short, with 13 bases between. The CDR3 DNA sequence: TGTGCCAGCAGCTTGGTAAGGGGCCCTGGGACCCAGTACTTC. Amino acid sequence: CASSLVRGPGTQYF. The whole variable domain, filled in from reference TRBV5-6 and TRBJ2-5, reads DAGVTQSPTHLIKTRGQQVTLRCSPKSGHDTVSWYQQALGQGPQFIFQYYEEEERQRGNFPDRFSGHQFPNYSSELNVNALLLGDSALYLCASSLVRGPGTQYFGPGTRLLVL.

This chain links TRBV19 with TRBJ2-7; D possibly corresponds to TRBD1 (6 bases). Trimming took 3 bases from V and 3 from J, leaving 18 bases between them. Germline CDR1 reads LNHDA; CDR2 reads SQIVND (reference sequence). The CDR3 is 16 residues long. CDR3 amino acids: CASSITSVGGYYEQYF. As DNA, the CDR3 is TGTGCCAGTAGTATCACGTCGGTAGGGGGATACTACGAGCAGTACTTC. Full variable domain (missing parts from reference TRBV19 and TRBJ2-7): DGGITQSPKYLFRKEGQNVTLSCEQNLNHDAMYWYRQDPGQGLRLIYYSQIVNDFQKGDIAEGYSVSREKKESFPLTVTSAQKNPTAFYLCASSITSVGGYYEQYFGPGTRLTVT.

The rearrangement links TRBV10-3 to TRBJ2-1; 14 bases agree with TRBD2. CDR3 size: 16 residues. Trimming at V came to 6 bases and at J to 0 bases, leaving 1 base not matched to a gene. Germline V gene data show CDR1 as ENHRY and CDR2 as SYGVKD. CDR3 DNA sequence: TGTGCCATCAGGGGGACTAGCGGGAGCTCCTACAATGAGCAGTTCTTC. Its translation: CAIRGTSGSSYNEQFF.

The chain uses TRBV6-6 and TRBJ1-5; the D is unclear. Trimming removed 2 bases from V and 7 bases from J, with 15 bases in between. CDR3 length: 15 residues. CDR1 is MNHNY and CDR2 is SVGAGI in the germline V gene (reference sequence). The CDR3 loop reads CASSYGTGKRQPQHF. The CDR3 DNA reads as TGTGCCAGCAGTTACGGTACGGGGAAAAGGCAGCCCCAGCATTTT.

V and J are TRBV29-1 and TRBJ1-2; D gene ambiguous. Germline V lookup: CDR1 SQVTM, CDR2 ANQGSEA. This CDR3 is built from 10 residues. V lost 5 bases to trimming and J lost 4 bases, with 5 bases between them. CDR3 sequence (DNA): TGCAGCGTTATGAGCTATGGCTACACCTTC. Translation: CSVMSYGYTF.

This clone was counted between two and nine times. The chain is built from TRBV5-4 and TRBJ2-5, with 11 bases fitting TRBD2. The CDR3 is made up of 16 amino acids. The ends lost 4 bases at V and 5 bases at J; junction bases unmatched: 10. Germline loops: CDR1 SGHNT, CDR2 YYREEE (reference sequence). CDR3 protein: CASSPTLAGGMETQYF. The CDR3 nucleotides read TGTGCCAGCAGCCCGACCCTAGCGGGAGGTATGGAGACCCAGTACTTC.

The gene calls are TRBV4-2 and TRBJ2-7; 8 nucleotides match TRBD1. Germline V gives CDR1 LGHNA, CDR2 YNFKEQ. The CDR3 is made up of 16 amino acids. V was clipped by 5 bases and J by 5 bases; unmatched bases: 14. The CDR3 DNA reads as TGTGCCAGCAGCAACACCGGGACAGGACCTTTACACGAGCAGTACTTC. Translated, it gives CASSNTGTGPLHEQYF.

The chain combines TRBV2 with TRBJ1-2; a possible D gene is TRBD1 (5 bases). V was pared by 4 bases and J by 8 bases, with 17 bases between. CDR1 is SNHLY, CDR2 FYNNEI, per germline. The CDR3 is 14 residues long. CDR3 residues: CASSGTPLGKGYTF. CDR3 DNA sequence: TGTGCCAGCAGTGGGACACCGCTCGGCAAGGGCTACACCTTC.

The chain uses TRBV2 and TRBJ1-5; TRBD1 aligns across 7 bases. The trim removed 4 bases at V and 5 bases at J, leaving 5 bases unmatched. CDR1 SNHLY and CDR2 FYNNEI come from the germline V gene. The CDR3 is 14 amino acids. The CDR3 sequence: CASSGQGRDQPQHF. For the CDR3, the DNA is TGTGCCAGCAGTGGACAGGGCAGGGATCAGCCCCAGCATTTT.